These 12 T cell receptor beta chains were sequenced from one sample in a study of T cell repertoires in cytomegalovirus infection (dated by TCRdb to between 2018 and 2021). Sequenced on an Illumina HiSeq 1500. Using fastp trimming at Q25 and MiXCR clonotype assembly, TCRdb reanalyzed the public sequencing data and kept in-frame beta chains. Each CDR3 protein gets just one entry, which takes the most common genes and DNA from the rows behind it. Across this sample there are fewer than 700,000 distinct CDR3 sequences, with around 24% seen only once. The ten largest clones represent approximately 8.2% of the sample. Sequences were obtained from CD8+ T cells from PBMCs. The origin of the receptors is a human donor in good health (CMV status not recorded). Some clones in this sample may be carry-over from other donors' samples.

This clonotype was detected ten times or more. The genes are TRBV18 and TRBJ2-7; TRBD2 is a possible D gene (6 bases). The V gene lost 2 bases and the J gene lost 0 bases, with 11 bases spanning the gap. CDR1 is KGHSH and CDR2 is LQKENI in the germline V gene. The CDR3 runs 15 residues. The CDR3 region has the DNA TGTGCCAGCTCACCATCGGGGGATCCCTCCTACGAGCAGTACGTC. Translation: CASSPSGDPSYEQYV.

V is TRBV27 and J is TRBJ2-1; 7 bases map to TRBD1. Germline V gene lookup returns CDR1 MNHEY and CDR2 SMNVEV (reference sequence). The CDR3 runs to 14 residues. The junction had 4 bases not matched to a gene; V was cut back by 5 bases and J by 3 bases. CDR3 DNA: TGTGCCAGCAGTACACAGGGGATCTACAATGAGCAGTTCTTC. Residues: CASSTQGIYNEQFF.

Worth noting for this clonotype: An end of the junction differs from the germline gene, which may be a read error. J is TRBJ2-7 and V is TRBV5-5; tentative D call: TRBD2 (5 bases). Germline assignment: CDR1 SGHKS and CDR2 YYEKEE (reference sequence). This CDR3 comprises 13 residues. The CDR3 DNA reads TGTGCCAGCAGCTTGGCCCCCAGACCCCTCGGGAACTTC. Its protein is CASSLAPRPLGNF. Full variable domain (outside the CDR3, taken from reference TRBV5-5 and TRBJ2-7): DAGVTQSPTHLIKTRGQQVTLRCSPISGHKSVSWYQQVLGQGPQFIFQYYEKEERGRGNFPDRFSARQFPNYSSELNVNALLLGDSALYLCASSLAPRPLGNFGPGTRLTVT.

This chain joins TRBV6-5 and TRBJ2-7; D is perhaps TRBD1 or TRBD2 (7 bases each). The V end was cut by 5 bases, the J end by 3 bases, with 17 bases between. The CDR3 extends over 15 amino acids. The V gene's germline CDR1 is MNHEY and CDR2 SVGAGI. CDR3 residues: CASSPGGLIFYEQYV. The CDR3, as DNA: TGTGCCAGCAGTCCAGGGGGACTAATCTTCTACGAGCAGTACGTC.

V is TRBV29-1 and J is TRBJ2-2; D might be TRBD2 (5 bases). The CDR3 length is 13 residues. Trimming left V 5 bases short and J 0 bases short, with 7 bases between. CDR1 is SQVTM, CDR2 ANQGSEA, per germline. The CDR3 loop reads CSVQEANTGELFF. CDR3 in DNA: TGCAGCGTTCAGGAGGCGAACACCGGGGAGCTGTTTTTT.

To note about this clonotype: No conserved phenylalanine or tryptophan is present at the end of the CDR3, so a read error is the likely explanation. The rearrangement links TRBV5-5 to TRBJ2-3; possible D gene TRBD1, 6 bases. Deletions cut 2 bases from V and 2 bases from J, with 15 bases between. Germline CDR1 is SGHKS and CDR2 is YYEKEE (reference sequence). This CDR3 spans 16 amino acids. CDR3 sequence: CASSFPGHRDTDTQYC. DNA for the CDR3: TGTGCCAGCAGCTTTCCGGGACACCGAGACACAGATACGCAGTATTGT.

This clonotype was observed a handful of times. The chain has TRBV12-5 and TRBJ2-1, with 7 bases identical to TRBD1. V trimming: 5 bases; J trimming: 4 bases; junction bases outside the gene matches: 5. Germline V lookup: CDR1 LGHNT, CDR2 FRNRAP. This CDR3 comprises 14 residues. The CDR3 DNA is TGTGCTAGTGGTGCGACAGGGATGTACAATGAGCAGTTCTTC. Amino acids: CASGATGMYNEQFF.

This clonotype was found many times. The CDR3 DNA follows: TGTGCCAGCAGGTTGGACAGCTACGAGCAGTACTTC. It yields the protein CASRLDSYEQYF. The rearrangement uses TRBV7-2 and TRBJ2-7, with a tentative D call TRBD1 (6 bases). Trimming stripped 6 bases from V and 3 bases from J, with 9 bases between. The CDR3 length is 12 residues. CDR1 is SGHTA and CDR2 is FQGNSA in the germline V gene. Filled out from reference TRBV7-2 and TRBJ2-7, the complete variable domain reads GAGVSQSPSNKVTEKGKDVELRCDPISGHTALYWYRQSLGQGLEFLIYFQGNSAPDKSGLPSDRFSAERTGGSVSTLTIQRTQQEDSAVYLCASRLDSYEQYFGPGTRLTVT.

Comments on this clonotype: A much larger clone is a single base away; this may be a read error. The chain recombines TRBV7-6 with TRBJ1-2, with D perhaps matching TRBD1 (6 bases). The germline CDR1 and CDR2 sequences are SGHVS and FNYEAQ. The CDR3 loop spans 15 amino acids. This CDR3 reads CASSPYSAGGYGCTF. The DNA for the CDR3 is TGTGCCAGCAGCCCCTATTCGGCGGGGGGCTATGGCTGCACCTTC.

The table lists this clonotype with many counts. The chain couples TRBV7-6 to TRBJ2-2; a possible D gene is TRBD1 (7 bases). V was pared by 5 bases and J by 7 bases, with 23 bases between. The V gene's germline CDR1 is SGHVS and CDR2 FNYEAQ. The CDR3 contains 17 residues. For the CDR3, the DNA is TGTGCCAGCAGCGCGTATCCGCAGGGGGAGGATGACGGGGAGCTGTTTTTT. Protein: CASSAYPQGEDDGELFF.

The sample holds a few counts of this clonotype. The rearrangement uses TRBV28 and TRBJ2-1; the D gene could be TRBD1 or TRBD2 (5 bases each). Germline V gene lookup returns CDR1 MDHEN and CDR2 SYDVKM. The CDR3 has 10 residues. V shed 7 bases and J shed 16 bases, with 14 bases lying between them. This chain's CDR3 is CASKRGAVFF. CDR3 bases: TGTGCCAGCAAGAGGGGAGCAGTCTTCTTC.

This clonotype was seen only a few times. The rearrangement uses TRBV15 and TRBJ2-5; maybe TRBD1 (6 bases). Trimming cost V 4 bases and J 3 bases, with 12 bases left between them. From germline, CDR1 is LNHNV and CDR2 YYDKDF (reference sequence). This CDR3 region has 14 residues. Written as DNA, the CDR3 is TGTGCCACCAGCATCCGTCGGGACAAAGAGACCCAGTACTTC. Translated, it gives CATSIRRDKETQYF.